This TCR beta chain appears in the sequencing data of a study of blood T cell repertoires in COVID-19. CDR1 and CDR2 (germline): MGHRA, YSYEKL. The CDR3 extends over 20 amino acids. The V gene lost 0 bases and the J gene lost 5 bases, with 26 bases spanning the gap. Method: immunoSEQ multiplex PCR; TCRdb's copy keeps in-frame clones and lacks some. The repertoire holds under 200,000 clones, with roughly 90% as singletons. The chain has TRBV4-1 and TRBJ2-1; possibly TRBD1 for D (5 bases). The receptor was derived from a woman aged 50 to 65 who had recovered from COVID-19. What was sequenced was PBMCs or T cells enriched from blood (not recorded which). The CDR3 nucleotides are TGCGCCAGCAGCCAAGAATCGCTTTGGGGCCCAGGGTCTTTCCACAATGAGCAGTTCTTC. This gives the protein CASSQESLWGPGSFHNEQFF.